Each of the 27 T cell receptor beta chains below was sequenced from the same sample in a study of sequential checkpoint blockade in melanoma. Treatment: randomized to nivolumab then ipilimumab (arm A) or the reverse (arm B). Sequencing used immunoSEQ multiplex PCR; TCRdb keeps in-frame clones, though not all of them. The sample contains around 10,000 clones, about 26% of which appear only once. This specimen consisted of tumor tissue (inferred from file names), obtained from a patient given nivolumab and ipilimumab in sequence. The receptors originated from a human donor with melanoma.

This clone was observed a handful of times. This rearrangement joins TRBV6-8 to TRBJ1-3, with D perhaps TRBD1 (6 bases). V was clipped by 6 bases and J by 0 bases, with 12 bases between them. This CDR3 has 15 amino acids. Germline assignment: CDR1 MNHGY and CDR2 SAAAGT. CDR3 coding DNA: TGTGCCAGCAGGGAGGGACACATCTCTGGAAACACCATATATTTT. Translation gives CASREGHISGNTIYF.

This clone was recorded many times. The rearrangement links TRBV7-5 to TRBJ2-7; the table calls TRBD1, which could not be checked here. TRBV7-5 is labeled a pseudogene. The CDR3 spans 15 residues. The CDR3 coding sequence is TGTGCCAGCAGCTTAGGGACAGGGGGCCTTGACGAGCAGTACTTC. Amino acid sequence: CASSLGTGGLDEQYF.

This clone has only a few counts. The chain couples TRBV15 to TRBJ2-1; a weak D match, TRBD1 (5 bases). The CDR3 has 15 residues. Per germline, CDR1 LNHNV and CDR2 YYDKDF (reference sequence). Trimming removed 0 bases from V and 10 bases from J, with 16 bases in between. In nucleotides, the CDR3 is TGTGCCACCAGCAGAGACGGCCAGGGTTTAGGGGAGCAGTTCTTC. Translating it yields CATSRDGQGLGEQFF.

V gene TRBV15 combines with J gene TRBJ2-3; 9 bases are shared with TRBD1. Trimming took 3 bases from V and 3 from J; bases not matched to a gene: 10. CDR1 and CDR2 from the germline V gene are LNHNV and YYDKDF (reference sequence). The CDR3 has 17 residues. CDR3 bases: TGTGCCACCAGCAGGGAATTACCGGGACAGGGAACAGATACGCAGTATTTT. This gives the protein CATSRELPGQGTDTQYF.

The rearrangement links TRBV18 to TRBJ2-7; perhaps D is TRBD1 or TRBD2 (5 bases each). The CDR3 is 12 amino acids. CDR1 and CDR2 from the germline V gene are KGHSH and LQKENI. V lost 5 bases and J lost 6, with 11 bases in between. The DNA of the CDR3 is TGTGCCAGCTCAACAACAGGAGGCGAGCAGTACTTC. Protein sequence: CASSTTGGEQYF.

This clone was observed a few times. CDR3 DNA: TGTGCCAGCAGCGTAGGTGCGGTCGGCGAGCAGTACTTC. Its translation: CASSVGAVGEQYF. V and J are TRBV9 and TRBJ2-7; D remains ambiguous. V was pared by 0 bases and J by 6 bases, with 10 bases between. Germline values: CDR1 SGDLS, CDR2 YYNGEE. The CDR3 totals 13 residues.

V gene TRBV11-3 combines with J gene TRBJ1-3; perhaps TRBD1 as D (5 bases). CDR1 is SGHNT, CDR2 YENEEA, per germline. The CDR3 spans 20 residues. V was clipped by 5 bases and J by 1 base, with 27 bases between them. The CDR3 sequence: CASSPGRARGSLESGNTIYF. In nucleotides, the CDR3 is TGTGCCAGCAGCCCAGGGAGGGCACGGGGTTCGCTCGAGTCTGGAAACACCATATATTTT.

V and J are TRBV6-7 and TRBJ1-1; D might be TRBD1 (6 bases). TRBV6-7 is labeled an ORF, and its function is uncertain. Between the trimmed V and J ends, which lost 5 bases and 4 bases, there was a span of 14 bases. The CDR3 totals 14 residues. The chain's CDR3 is CASSPWGASTEAFF. The CDR3 DNA is TGTGCCAGCAGTCCGTGGGGGGCGAGCACTGAAGCTTTCTTT.

The gene calls are TRBV5-1 and TRBJ1-4; the match to TRBD1 covers 10 bases. The CDR3 has 15 amino acids. V was pared by 6 bases and J by 6 bases, with 8 bases of the junction left unmatched. Germline V lookup: CDR1 SGHRS, CDR2 YFSETQ. Written as DNA, the CDR3 is TGCGCCAGCACCGTAGACAGGGGGCGAGATGAAAAACTGTTTTTT. Amino acids: CASTVDRGRDEKLFF.

This clone has only a few counts. This chain joins TRBV2 and TRBJ2-3; no definite D call. The ends were cut back, 8 bases at V and 3 bases at J, with 24 bases in the middle. The CDR3 totals 17 residues. Germline lookup yields CDR1 SNHLY and CDR2 FYNNEI. The CDR3 spells CASGHSIEKMSTDTQYF. The CDR3 region has the DNA TGTGCCAGCGGGCACTCTATCGAGAAGATGTCTACAGATACGCAGTATTTT.

The V call is TRBV29-1, the J call TRBJ2-7; the match to TRBD1 covers 9 bases. The ends lost 3 bases at V and 3 bases at J; junction bases unmatched: 0. CDR3 size: 12 residues. CDR1 is SQVTM, CDR2 ANQGSEA, per germline. CDR3 sequence: CSVEGQGYEQYF. The DNA for the CDR3 is TGCAGCGTTGAGGGACAGGGCTACGAGCAGTACTTC.

This clone was seen more than once but under ten times. The genes are TRBV6-8 and TRBJ2-5, with a tentative D call TRBD2 (6 bases). There are 16 residues in the CDR3. Per the germline V gene, CDR1 is MNHGY and CDR2 is SAAAGT. V was cut by 2 bases and J by 1 base, with 14 bases left in between. CDR3 in DNA: TGTGCCAGCAGTTACGTTATCGGGGGTACCCAAGAGACCCAGTACTTC. This gives the protein CASSYVIGGTQETQYF.

This clone was detected a few times. The V and J genes are TRBV6-8 and TRBJ2-6; D ambiguous. This CDR3 has 13 amino acids. V was cut by 10 bases and J by 0 bases, with 7 bases left in between. Germline loops: CDR1 MNHGY, CDR2 SAAAGT. CDR3 loop: CAIASSGANVLTF. CDR3 sequence (DNA): TGTGCCATCGCGAGCTCTGGGGCCAACGTCCTGACTTTC.

In its sample, this clone was seen a few times. The V call is TRBV11-3, the J call TRBJ2-3, with TRBD1 matching 8 bases. The length of the CDR3 is 17 residues. The germline V gene has CDR1 SGHNT and CDR2 YENEEA. V was pared by 3 bases and J by 3 bases, with 11 bases of the junction left unmatched. In nucleotides, the CDR3 is TGTGCCAGCAGCTTTTTTCCCTCCAACAGGGGGACAGATACGCAGTATTTT. This gives the protein CASSFFPSNRGTDTQYF.

In its sample, this clone was seen a few times. The chain combines TRBV9 with TRBJ2-3, with TRBD2 matching over 9 bases. The CDR3 loop spans 16 amino acids. Germline loops: CDR1 SGDLS, CDR2 YYNGEE. The V gene end was trimmed by 3 bases and the J gene end by 1 base; junction bases not matched to a gene: 6. The chain's CDR3 is CASSALKRGGTDTQYF. The CDR3 bases are TGTGCCAGCAGCGCCCTTAAGCGGGGGGGCACAGATACGCAGTATTTT.

The chain is built from TRBV5-1 and TRBJ2-5; D is undetermined. Per the germline V gene, CDR1 is SGHRS and CDR2 is YFSETQ. The V and J ends lost 0 bases and 2 bases respectively, with 8 bases between them. This CDR3 has 14 residues. CDR3 DNA: TGCGCCAGCAGCTTGGACCCGATACAAGAGACCCAGTACTTC. It translates to CASSLDPIQETQYF.

This clone was picked up one time. This rearrangement joins TRBV5-1 to TRBJ1-1; D might be TRBD1 (5 bases). Trimming stripped 1 base from V and 7 bases from J, with 14 bases between. Looked up from germline, CDR1 is SGHRS and CDR2 is YFSETQ. The length of the CDR3 is 14 residues. In DNA, the CDR3 is TGCGCCAGCAGCTTGTCTACAGGCCAAAGTGAAGCTTTCTTT. Translating it yields CASSLSTGQSEAFF.

This clone was recorded many times. The chain links TRBV11-3 to TRBJ1-5; D not resolved. Trimming stripped 3 bases from V and 9 bases from J, with 15 bases between. Germline-derived CDR1 and CDR2 are SGHNT and YENEEA. The CDR3 sequence is 14 residues long. The CDR3 coding sequence is TGTGCCAGCAGCTTGGGCTCCCTAAGAAGGCCCCAGCATTTT. Translating gives CASSLGSLRRPQHF.

This clone was seen a handful of times. The V and J genes are TRBV7-1 and TRBJ1-1; D possibly corresponds to TRBD1 (6 bases). TRBV7-1 is an ORF, and what it does is uncertain. The CDR3 runs to 14 residues. With 4 bases removed from V and 6 bases from J, the gap between germline ends came to 15 bases. This chain's CDR3 is CASSLALGGSEAFF. The DNA of the CDR3 is TGTGCCAGCAGCTTAGCGCTAGGGGGTTCTGAAGCTTTCTTT.

This clone was recorded many times. One junction end does not reproduce the germline sequence, and a read error may be involved. In nucleotides, the CDR3 is TGTGCCAGCAGTTACCGGCAGTTCAATCAGTCCCAGCATTTT. The encoded protein is CASSYRQFNQSQHF. J is TRBJ1-5 and V is TRBV6-4; no definite D call. CDR3 length: 14 amino acids. Looked up from germline, CDR1 is MRHNA and CDR2 is SNTAGT.

This clone turned up a few times. The CDR3 DNA reads TGTGCCAGCAGCTTAGAAAGGTCCGACGAGCAGTACTTC. As protein: CASSLERSDEQYF. The chain recombines TRBV9 with TRBJ2-7; D is uncertain. Germline V lookup: CDR1 SGDLS, CDR2 YYNGEE. Trimming pared 4 bases from V and 5 bases from J, leaving 13 bases between. CDR3 length equals 13 residues. The entire variable domain, with the rest obtained from reference TRBV9 and TRBJ2-7, is as follows: DSGVTQTPKHLITATGQRVTLRCSPRSGDLSVYWYQQSLDQGLQFLIQYYNGEERAKGNILERFSAQQFPDLHSELNLSSLELGDSALYFCASSLERSDEQYFGPGTRLTVT.

This clone was counted between two and nine times. The chain recombines TRBV4-1 with TRBJ2-3, with D possibly TRBD1 on 6 matching bases. This CDR3 contains 17 residues. V dropped 0 bases and J dropped 0 bases, with 13 bases sitting between them. Germline V gives CDR1 MGHRA, CDR2 YSYEKL. Written as DNA, the CDR3 is TGCGCCAGCAGCCAAGATCAGACAGGCTCTAGCACAGATACGCAGTATTTT. This sequence encodes CASSQDQTGSSTDTQYF.

There are a few counts of this clone. CDR3 residues: CATSRDGHGQPQHF. CDR3 nucleotide sequence: TGTGCCACCAGCAGAGATGGTCACGGTCAGCCCCAGCATTTT. The chain uses TRBV15 and TRBJ1-5; D is unresolved. Looked up from germline, CDR1 is LNHNV and CDR2 is YYDKDF (reference sequence). The ends were cut back, 0 bases at V and 6 bases at J, with 9 bases in the middle. The CDR3 spans 14 residues.

This clone has a handful of counts. The chain recombines TRBV9 with TRBJ1-2, with 7 bases fitting TRBD1. Germline trimming cut 3 bases from V and 3 bases from J; bases unmatched to any gene: 8. CDR1 SGDLS and CDR2 YYNGEE come from the germline V gene. The CDR3 extends over 15 amino acids. The CDR3 reads CASSALRQGDYGYTF. The CDR3 nucleotides read TGTGCCAGCAGCGCTTTACGACAGGGTGACTATGGCTACACCTTC.

The rearrangement links TRBV11-3 to TRBJ2-7; 12 bases line up with TRBD1. Germline V gene lookup returns CDR1 SGHNT and CDR2 YENEEA. Losses at the gene ends were 5 bases for V and 7 bases for J; bases not matched to a gene: 9. This CDR3 has 15 residues. The CDR3 protein is CASSLPGTGGREQYF. CDR3 bases: TGTGCCAGCAGCCTACCCGGGACAGGGGGCCGGGAGCAGTACTTC.

J is TRBJ2-1 and V is TRBV6-8, with 7 positions matching TRBD2. The CDR3 covers 15 residues. V lost 5 bases to trimming and J lost 2 bases; unmatched junction nucleotides: 6. CDR1 MNHGY and CDR2 SAAAGT come from the germline V gene. The chain's CDR3 is CASSDRAGTYNEQFF. The CDR3, as DNA: TGTGCCAGCAGTGATCGAGCGGGAACCTACAATGAGCAGTTCTTC.

The rearrangement joins TRBV6-8 to TRBJ1-2; D unresolved. CDR3 size: 14 residues. V was cut by 6 bases and J by 4 bases, with 15 bases left in between. Germline loops: CDR1 MNHGY, CDR2 SAAAGT. CDR3 in amino acids: CASRTYGVAYGYTF. Here the CDR3 DNA reads TGTGCCAGCAGAACCTACGGCGTTGCCTATGGCTACACCTTC.